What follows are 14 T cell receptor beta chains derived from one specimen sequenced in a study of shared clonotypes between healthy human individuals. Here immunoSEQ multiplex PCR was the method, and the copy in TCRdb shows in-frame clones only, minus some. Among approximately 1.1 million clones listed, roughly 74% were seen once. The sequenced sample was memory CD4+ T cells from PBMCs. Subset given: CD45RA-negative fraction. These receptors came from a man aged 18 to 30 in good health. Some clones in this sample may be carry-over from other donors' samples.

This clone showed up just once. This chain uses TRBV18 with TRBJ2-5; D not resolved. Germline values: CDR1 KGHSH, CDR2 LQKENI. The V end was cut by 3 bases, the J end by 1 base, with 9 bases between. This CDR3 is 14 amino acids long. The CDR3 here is CASSPGSAQETQYF. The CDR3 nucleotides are TGTGCCAGCTCACCCGGGTCGGCCCAAGAGACCCAGTACTTC. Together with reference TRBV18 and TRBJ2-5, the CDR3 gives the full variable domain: NAGVMQNPRHLVRRRGQEARLRCSPMKGHSHVYWYRQLPEEGLKFMVYLQKENIIDESGMPKERFSAEFPKEGPSILRIQQVVRGDSAAYFCASSPGSAQETQYFGPGTRLLVL.

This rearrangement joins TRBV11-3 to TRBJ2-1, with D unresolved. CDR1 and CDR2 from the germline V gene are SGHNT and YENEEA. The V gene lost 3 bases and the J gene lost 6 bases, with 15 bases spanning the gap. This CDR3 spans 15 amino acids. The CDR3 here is CASSFNRAQSNEQFF. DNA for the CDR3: TGTGCCAGCAGCTTTAATAGGGCGCAGAGCAATGAGCAGTTCTTC.

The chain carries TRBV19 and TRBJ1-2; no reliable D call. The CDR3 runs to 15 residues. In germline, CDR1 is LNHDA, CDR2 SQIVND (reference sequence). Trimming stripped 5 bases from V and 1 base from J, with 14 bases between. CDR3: CASSPSYSNNYGYTF. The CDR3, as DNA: TGTGCCAGTAGTCCATCTTACAGTAATAACTATGGCTACACCTTC.

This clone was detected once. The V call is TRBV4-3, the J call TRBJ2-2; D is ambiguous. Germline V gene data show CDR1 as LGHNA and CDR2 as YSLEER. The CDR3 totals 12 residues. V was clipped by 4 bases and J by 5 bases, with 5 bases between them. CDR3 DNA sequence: TGCGCCAGCAGCCGTAGAACCGGGGAGCTGTTTTTT. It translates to CASSRRTGELFF.

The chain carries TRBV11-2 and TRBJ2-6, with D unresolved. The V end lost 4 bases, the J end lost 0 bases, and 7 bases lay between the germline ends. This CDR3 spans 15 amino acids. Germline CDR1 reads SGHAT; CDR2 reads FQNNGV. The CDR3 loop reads CASSWSDSGANVLTF. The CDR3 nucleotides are TGTGCCAGCAGCTGGAGTGACTCTGGGGCCAACGTCCTGACTTTC.

The CDR3: CASSLDSYNSPLHF. In DNA, the CDR3 is TGTGCCAGCAGCCTCGACAGTTATAATTCACCCCTCCACTTT. The genes are TRBV11-2 and TRBJ1-6; the D gene is possibly TRBD1 (5 bases). Trimming removed 5 bases at V and 4 bases at J, with 9 bases between. Germline CDR1 SGHAT, CDR2 FQNNGV. The CDR3 is made up of 14 amino acids.

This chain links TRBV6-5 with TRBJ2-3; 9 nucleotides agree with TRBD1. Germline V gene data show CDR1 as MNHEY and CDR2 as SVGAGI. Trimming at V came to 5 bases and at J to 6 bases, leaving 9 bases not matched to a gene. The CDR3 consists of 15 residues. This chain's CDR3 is CASSRSGQGGDTQYF. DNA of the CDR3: TGTGCCAGCAGTCGCTCGGGACAGGGTGGCGATACGCAGTATTTT.

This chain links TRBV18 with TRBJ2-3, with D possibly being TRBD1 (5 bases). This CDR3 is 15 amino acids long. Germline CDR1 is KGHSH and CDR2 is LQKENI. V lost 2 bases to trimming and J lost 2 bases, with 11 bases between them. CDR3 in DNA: TGTGCCAGCTCACCAAATCAGGGATACACAGATACGCAGTATTTT. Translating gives CASSPNQGYTDTQYF.

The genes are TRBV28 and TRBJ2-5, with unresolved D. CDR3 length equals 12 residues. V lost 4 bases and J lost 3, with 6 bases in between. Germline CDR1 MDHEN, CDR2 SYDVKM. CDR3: CASSSRKETQYF. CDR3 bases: TGTGCCAGCAGTTCGCGTAAAGAGACCCAGTACTTC.

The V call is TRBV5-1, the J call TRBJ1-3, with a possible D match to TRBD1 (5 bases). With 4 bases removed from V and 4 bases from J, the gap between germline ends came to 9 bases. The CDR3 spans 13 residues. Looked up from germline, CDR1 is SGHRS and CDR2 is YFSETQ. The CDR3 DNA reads TGCGCCAGCAGCCAAGGGGACGGAAACACCATATATTTT. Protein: CASSQGDGNTIYF.

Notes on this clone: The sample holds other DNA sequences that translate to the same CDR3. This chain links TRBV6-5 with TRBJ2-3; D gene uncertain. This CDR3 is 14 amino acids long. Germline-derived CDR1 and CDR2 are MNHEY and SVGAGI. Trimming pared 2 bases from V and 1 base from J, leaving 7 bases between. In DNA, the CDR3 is TGTGCCAGCAGTTACAACCGGCGCACAGATACGCAGTATTTT. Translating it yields CASSYNRRTDTQYF.

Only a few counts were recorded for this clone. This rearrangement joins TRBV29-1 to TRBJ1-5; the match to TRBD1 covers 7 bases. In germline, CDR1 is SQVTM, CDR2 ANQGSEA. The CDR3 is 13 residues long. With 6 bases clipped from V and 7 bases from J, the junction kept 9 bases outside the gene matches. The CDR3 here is CSVVGTDGQPQHF. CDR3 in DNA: TGCAGCGTAGTCGGGACAGATGGCCAGCCCCAGCATTTT. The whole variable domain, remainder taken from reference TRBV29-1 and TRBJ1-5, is SAVISQKPSRDICQRGTSLTIQCQVDSQVTMMFWYRQQPGQSLTLIATANQGSEATYESGFVIDKFPISRPNLTFSTLTVSNMSPEDSSIYLCSVVGTDGQPQHFGDGTRLSIL.

CDR3 nucleotides: TGCGCCAGCAGCGGCGGGACGGCTGGAAACACCATATATTTT. As protein: CASSGGTAGNTIYF. V is TRBV5-1 and J is TRBJ1-3; maybe TRBD1 (5 bases). There are 14 residues in the CDR3. V dropped 4 bases and J dropped 2 bases, with 10 bases sitting between them. The germline V gene encodes CDR1 SGHRS and CDR2 YFSETQ.

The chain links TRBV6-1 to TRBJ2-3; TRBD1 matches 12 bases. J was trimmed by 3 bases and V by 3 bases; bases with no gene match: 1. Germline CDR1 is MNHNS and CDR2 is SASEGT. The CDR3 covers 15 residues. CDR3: CASSEGQGATDTQYF. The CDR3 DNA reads TGTGCCAGCAGTGAGGGACAGGGGGCAACAGATACGCAGTATTTT.